This TCR beta chain was sequenced during a study of control samples from healthy donors and cancer patients. V was trimmed by 3 bases and J by 8 bases, leaving 11 bases between them. Germline V CDR1 and CDR2: SGHNT, YYREEE (reference sequence). The CDR3 length is 13 residues. Profiling relied on immunoSEQ multiplex PCR, and the TCRdb table lists in-frame clones only, not all of them. The sample has about 160,000 clones, over 85% seen once. This clone appeared a few times. The material sequenced was blood. The chain couples TRBV5-4 to TRBJ2-2; D unresolved. The clonotype was recovered from a man aged 25 to 45 in good health. This CDR3 reads CASSSIGAGELFF. The CDR3 region has the DNA TGTGCCAGCAGCTCAATCGGTGCGGGGGAGCTGTTTTTT.